This passage covers 20 T cell receptor beta chains from one sample sequenced in a study of control samples from healthy donors and cancer patients. Assay used: immunoSEQ multiplex PCR; TCRdb lists only in-frame clones, some missing. The table lists over 70,000 clones, roughly 89% of them singletons. Sequencing was carried out using PBMCs. The source is a woman aged 45-60 years with colorectal cancer.

V gene TRBV7-9 combines with J gene TRBJ1-2, with D uncertain. The germline V gene encodes CDR1 SEHNR and CDR2 FQNEAQ (reference sequence). The CDR3 totals 15 residues. The V end lost 5 bases, the J end lost 4 bases, and 17 bases lay between the germline ends. In DNA, the CDR3 is TGTGCCAGCAGCGAAGCTTCTGTCTACCCCTATGGCTACACCTTC. It yields the protein CASSEASVYPYGYTF.

V is TRBV18 and J is TRBJ1-1; no definite D call. The CDR3 has 12 residues. Looked up from germline, CDR1 is KGHSH and CDR2 is LQKENI. V shed 0 bases and J shed 5 bases, with 4 bases lying between them. The CDR3 region is CASSPPVTEAFF. In DNA, the CDR3 is TGTGCCAGCTCACCACCTGTGACTGAAGCTTTCTTT.

The chain has TRBV27 and TRBJ1-1; the match to TRBD1 covers 8 bases. Germline V CDR1 and CDR2: MNHEY, SMNVEV (reference sequence). CDR3 length equals 18 residues. V was pared by 3 bases and J by 1 base, with 13 bases of the junction left unmatched. The CDR3 DNA follows: TGTGCCAGCAGTTTCTTAAGGGCAGGGGGCGCGGGGAACACTGAAGCTTTCTTT. As protein: CASSFLRAGGAGNTEAFF.

This clone was seen more than once but under ten times. J is TRBJ1-1 and V is TRBV5-1, with D perhaps matching TRBD1 (6 bases). Trimming removed 0 bases from V and 1 base from J, with 13 bases in between. The germline V gene encodes CDR1 SGHRS and CDR2 YFSETQ. This CDR3 has 16 residues. The chain's CDR3 is CASSLAGQYGNTEAFF. The DNA for the CDR3 is TGCGCCAGCAGCTTGGCAGGACAGTACGGGAACACTGAAGCTTTCTTT. Using reference TRBV5-1 and TRBJ1-1 for the parts outside the CDR3, the full variable domain is KAGVTQTPRYLIKTRGQQVTLSCSPISGHRSVSWYQQTPGQGLQFLFEYFSETQRNKGNFPGRFSGRQFSNSRSEMNVSTLELGDSALYLCASSLAGQYGNTEAFFGQGTRLTVV.

This clone was observed once. The chain combines TRBV10-3 with TRBJ1-5; no clear D gene. There are 13 residues in the CDR3. Per germline, CDR1 ENHRY and CDR2 SYGVKD. The ends were cut back, 4 bases at V and 7 bases at J, with 11 bases in the middle. The CDR3 DNA follows: TGTGCCATCAGTGGGTGGATGGGGCAGCCCCAGCATTTT. Its translation is CAISGWMGQPQHF.

This clone was observed a single time. The rearrangement joins TRBV6-6 to TRBJ2-7; possibly TRBD2 for D (5 bases). The V end lost 4 bases, the J end lost 6 bases, and 13 bases lay between the germline ends. Germline assignment: CDR1 MNHNY and CDR2 SVGAGI (reference sequence). This CDR3 spans 13 amino acids. CDR3 amino acids: CASSSPPSPEQYV. The CDR3 DNA is TGTGCCAGCAGTTCCCCCCCTAGCCCCGAGCAGTACGTC.

The chain recombines TRBV5-1 with TRBJ2-1; a possible D gene is TRBD1 (7 bases). The CDR3 is made up of 15 amino acids. Trimming removed 0 bases from V and 9 bases from J, with 16 bases in between. Per the germline V gene, CDR1 is SGHRS and CDR2 is YFSETQ. The CDR3 nucleotides read TGCGCCAGCAGCTTGGTGGGATCAGGGGGAGGTGAGCAGTTCTTC. It specifies CASSLVGSGGGEQFF.

The CDR3 DNA is TGTGCCAGCAGCCCTTCGGTAACCAATGAAAAACTGTTTTTT. It is translated as CASSPSVTNEKLFF. V is TRBV3-1 (or the pseudogene TRBV3-2) and J is TRBJ1-4; D not resolved. The CDR3 sequence is 14 residues long. Trimming stripped 4 bases from V and 5 bases from J, with 11 bases between. The germline V gene has CDR1 LGHDT and CDR2 YNNKEL (reference sequence).

This clone was detected only once. The chain combines TRBV3-1 (or the pseudogene TRBV3-2) with TRBJ2-1; D is unresolved. The CDR3 covers 12 residues. The germline V gene has CDR1 LGHDT and CDR2 YNNKEL (reference sequence). Trimming pared 2 bases from V and 6 bases from J, leaving 5 bases between. As DNA, the CDR3 is TGTGCCAGCAGCCAAATACGCAATGAGCAGTTCTTC. Amino acid sequence: CASSQIRNEQFF.

The chain carries TRBV12-3 or TRBV12-4 and TRBJ1-2; TRBD1 agrees at 7 bases. After removal of 7 bases from V and 8 bases from J, the junction contained 10 bases not matched to a gene. There are 13 residues in the CDR3. The CDR3, as DNA: TGTGCCAGCACCCCGGACAGGTCCGGCGGCTACACCTTC. Residues: CASTPDRSGGYTF.

The rearrangement joins TRBV30 to TRBJ1-5, with D uncertain. Trimming pared 1 base from V and 3 bases from J, leaving 10 bases between. The CDR3 is made up of 14 amino acids. Germline V gene data show CDR1 as GTSNPN and CDR2 as SVGIG (reference sequence). The CDR3 DNA reads TGTGCCTGGAGTGGGAGAGGGAACAATCAGCCCCAGCATTTT. Amino acid sequence: CAWSGRGNNQPQHF.

The chain uses TRBV19 and TRBJ1-1; D unclear. This CDR3 has 15 amino acids. Germline V lookup: CDR1 LNHDA, CDR2 SQIVND (reference sequence). Trimming left V 1 base short and J 0 bases short, with 9 bases between. CDR3 DNA sequence: TGTGCCAGTAGTATAGGGCTGGAGATGAACACTGAAGCTTTCTTT. The encoded protein is CASSIGLEMNTEAFF.

The chain has TRBV10-3 and TRBJ2-1; 9 bases map to TRBD1. The CDR3 covers 16 residues. CDR1 and CDR2 (germline): ENHRY, SYGVKD. Losses at the gene ends were 2 bases for V and 5 bases for J; bases not matched to a gene: 7. The CDR3 loop reads CAISEPGQGPHNEQFF. The CDR3 bases are TGTGCCATCAGTGAGCCGGGACAGGGACCCCACAATGAGCAGTTCTTC.

The V call is TRBV6-5, the J call TRBJ1-3, with TRBD1 matching over 7 bases. Germline assignment: CDR1 MNHEY and CDR2 SVGAGI. There are 15 residues in the CDR3. J lost 0 bases, V lost 8 bases, and 7 bases had no gene match. The chain's CDR3 is CASAQTGISGNTIYF. CDR3 DNA sequence: TGTGCCAGCGCCCAGACAGGGATCTCTGGAAACACCATATATTTT.

This clone appeared a few times. V usage is TRBV5-6 and J usage is TRBJ1-2; no clear D. The germline V and J ends were trimmed by 0 bases and 4 bases, with 4 bases remaining between them. This CDR3 contains 12 residues. Germline CDR1 reads SGHDT; CDR2 reads YYEEEE. DNA for the CDR3: TGTGCCAGCAGCTTGGAAATCTATGGCTACACCTTC. It specifies CASSLEIYGYTF.

This rearrangement joins TRBV27 to TRBJ2-6; a weak D match, TRBD1 (5 bases). The CDR3 loop spans 17 amino acids. Germline CDR1 MNHEY, CDR2 SMNVEV (reference sequence). Trimming removed 4 bases from V and 0 bases from J, with 13 bases in between. CDR3 amino acids: CASSSDRTSSGANVLTF. Here the CDR3 DNA reads TGTGCCAGCAGTTCAGACAGAACCAGCTCTGGGGCCAACGTCCTGACTTTC.

This chain links TRBV4-3 with TRBJ2-3; D may be TRBD2 (5 bases). The V end lost 2 bases, the J end lost 0 bases, and 9 bases lay between the germline ends. In germline, CDR1 is LGHNA, CDR2 YSLEER. The CDR3 runs 15 residues. The CDR3 loop reads CASSQRGFSTDTQYF. As DNA, the CDR3 is TGCGCCAGCAGCCAAAGAGGGTTCAGCACAGATACGCAGTATTTT.

The chain carries TRBV19 and TRBJ1-5; D is unclear. The CDR3 is 15 amino acids. Deletions cut 1 base from V and 0 bases from J, with 7 bases between. The V gene's germline CDR1 is LNHDA and CDR2 SQIVND (reference sequence). CDR3 in amino acids: CASSIGPDSNQPQHF. The CDR3 DNA sequence: TGTGCCAGTAGTATAGGGCCAGATAGCAATCAGCCCCAGCATTTT.

CDR3 region: CASSRGQGNQPQHF. The CDR3 coding sequence is TGTGCCAGCAGCCGTGGGCAGGGGAATCAGCCCCAGCATTTT. This rearrangement joins TRBV28 to TRBJ1-5; D might be TRBD1 (6 bases). V gave up 6 bases and J gave up 4 bases, with 13 bases separating them. The CDR3 is 14 residues long. Germline CDR1 and CDR2: MDHEN and SYDVKM.

The V call is TRBV27, the J call TRBJ2-1; 10 bases fit TRBD2. The CDR3 is made up of 15 amino acids. Germline V lookup: CDR1 MNHEY, CDR2 SMNVEV (reference sequence). Losses at the gene ends were 5 bases for V and 6 bases for J; bases not matched to a gene: 7. CDR3 nucleotides: TGTGCCAGCAGTCCCGGAGCGGGGGGGCTCAATGAGCAGTTCTTC. It is translated as CASSPGAGGLNEQFF.